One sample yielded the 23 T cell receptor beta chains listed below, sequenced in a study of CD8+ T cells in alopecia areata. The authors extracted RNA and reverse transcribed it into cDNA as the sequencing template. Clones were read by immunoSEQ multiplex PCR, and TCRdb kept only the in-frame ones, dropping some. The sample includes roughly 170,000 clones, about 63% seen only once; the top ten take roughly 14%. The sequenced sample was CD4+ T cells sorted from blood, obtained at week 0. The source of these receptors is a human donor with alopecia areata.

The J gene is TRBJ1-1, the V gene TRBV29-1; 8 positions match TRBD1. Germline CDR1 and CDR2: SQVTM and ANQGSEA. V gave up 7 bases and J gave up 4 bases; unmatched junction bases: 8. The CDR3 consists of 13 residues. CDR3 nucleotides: TGCAGCGCCCTTCTTACAGGGGGCACTGAAGCTTTCTTT. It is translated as CSALLTGGTEAFF.

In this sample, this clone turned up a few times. CDR3 coding DNA: TGTGCCAGCCGAAGGCAGGGAGAGACCCAGTACTTC. As protein: CASRRQGETQYF. V and J are TRBV27 and TRBJ2-5; the D gene is possibly TRBD1 (5 bases). V was shortened by 8 bases and J by 4 bases, with 11 bases between the two germline ends. Per the germline V gene, CDR1 is MNHEY and CDR2 is SMNVEV (reference sequence). CDR3 length: 12 amino acids.

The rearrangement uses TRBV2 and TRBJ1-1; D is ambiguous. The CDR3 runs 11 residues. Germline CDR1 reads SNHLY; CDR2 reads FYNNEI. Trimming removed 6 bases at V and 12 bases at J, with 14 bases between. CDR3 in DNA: TGTGCCAGCAGCGCGAGGCAGTATTCTTTCTTT. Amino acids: CASSARQYSFF.

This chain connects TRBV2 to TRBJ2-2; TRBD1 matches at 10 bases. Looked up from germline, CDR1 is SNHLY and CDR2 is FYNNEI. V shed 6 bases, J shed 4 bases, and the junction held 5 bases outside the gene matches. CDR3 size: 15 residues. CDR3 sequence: CASRGQGVPTGELFF. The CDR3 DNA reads TGTGCCAGCAGAGGACAGGGGGTCCCCACCGGGGAGCTGTTTTTT.

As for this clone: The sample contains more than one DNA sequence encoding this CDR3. The DNA for the CDR3 is TGCGCCAGCAGCTCCTCAGGGGGTAACACTGAAGCTTTCTTT. Translated: CASSSSGGNTEAFF. The chain recombines TRBV5-1 with TRBJ1-1; 7 nucleotides agree with TRBD1. This CDR3 is built from 14 residues. V dropped 3 bases and J dropped 2; count of bases not matched to a gene: 4. CDR1 and CDR2 from the germline V gene are SGHRS and YFSETQ.

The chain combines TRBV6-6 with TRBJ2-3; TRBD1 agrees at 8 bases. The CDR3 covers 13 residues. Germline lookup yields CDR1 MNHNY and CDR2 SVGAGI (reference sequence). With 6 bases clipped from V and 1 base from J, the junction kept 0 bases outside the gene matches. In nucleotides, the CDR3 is TGTGCCAGCAGGGGACAGGGCACAGATACGCAGTATTTT. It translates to CASRGQGTDTQYF.

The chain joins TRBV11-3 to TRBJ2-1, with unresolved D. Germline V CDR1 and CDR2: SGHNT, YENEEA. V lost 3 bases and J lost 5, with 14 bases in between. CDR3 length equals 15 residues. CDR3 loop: CASSFSRLNDNEQFF. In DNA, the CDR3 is TGTGCCAGCAGCTTTTCGAGACTGAACGACAATGAGCAGTTCTTC.

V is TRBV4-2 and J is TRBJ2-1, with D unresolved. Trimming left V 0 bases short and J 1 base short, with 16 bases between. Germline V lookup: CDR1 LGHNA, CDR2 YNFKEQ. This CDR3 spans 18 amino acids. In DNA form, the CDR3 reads TGTGCCAGCAGCCAAGATCTAGGTAGCCCCAGGTCCTACAATGAGCAGTTCTTC. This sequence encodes CASSQDLGSPRSYNEQFF.

In DNA form, the CDR3 reads TGTGCCAGCAGCTTACGCCTGGACAGGGGGCGGACCGGGGAGCTGTTTTTT. Amino acids: CASSLRLDRGRTGELFF. The chain links TRBV13 to TRBJ2-2; 11 bases line up with TRBD1. The length of the CDR3 is 17 residues. The V gene end was trimmed by 2 bases and the J gene end by 5 bases; junction bases not matched to a gene: 7. Per germline, CDR1 PRHDT and CDR2 FYEKMQ (reference sequence).

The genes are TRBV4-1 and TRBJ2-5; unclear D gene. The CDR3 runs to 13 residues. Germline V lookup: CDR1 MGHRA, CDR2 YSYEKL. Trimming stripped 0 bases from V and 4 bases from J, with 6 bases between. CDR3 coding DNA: TGCGCCAGCAGCCAAGATCCCTCAGAGACCCAGTACTTC. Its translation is CASSQDPSETQYF.

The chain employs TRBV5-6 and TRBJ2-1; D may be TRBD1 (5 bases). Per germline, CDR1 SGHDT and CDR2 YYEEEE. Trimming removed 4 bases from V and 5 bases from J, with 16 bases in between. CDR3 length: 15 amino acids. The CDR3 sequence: CASSQGFLGDNEQFF. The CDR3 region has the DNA TGTGCCAGCAGCCAAGGTTTTCTAGGGGACAATGAGCAGTTCTTC.

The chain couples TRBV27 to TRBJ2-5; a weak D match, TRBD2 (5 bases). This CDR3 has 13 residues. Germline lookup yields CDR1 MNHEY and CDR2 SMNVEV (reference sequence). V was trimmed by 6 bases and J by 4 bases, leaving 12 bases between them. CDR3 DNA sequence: TGTGCCAGCAGGGGAAGAGGGAGAGAGACCCAGTACTTC. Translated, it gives CASRGRGRETQYF.

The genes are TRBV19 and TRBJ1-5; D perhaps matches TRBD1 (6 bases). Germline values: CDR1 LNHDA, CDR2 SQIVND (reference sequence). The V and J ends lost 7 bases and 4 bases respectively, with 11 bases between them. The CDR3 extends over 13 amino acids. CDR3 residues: CASTNRENQPQHF. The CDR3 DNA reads TGTGCCAGTACGAACAGGGAGAATCAGCCCCAGCATTTT. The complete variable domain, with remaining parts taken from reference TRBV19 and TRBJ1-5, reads DGGITQSPKYLFRKEGQNVTLSCEQNLNHDAMYWYRQDPGQGLRLIYYSQIVNDFQKGDIAEGYSVSREKKESFPLTVTSAQKNPTAFYLCASTNRENQPQHFGDGTRLSIL.

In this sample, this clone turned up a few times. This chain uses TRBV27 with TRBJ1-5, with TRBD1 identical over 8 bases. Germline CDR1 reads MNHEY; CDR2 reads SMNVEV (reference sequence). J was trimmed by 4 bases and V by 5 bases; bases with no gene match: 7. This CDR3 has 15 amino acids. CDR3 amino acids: CASSGGTGGNQPQHF. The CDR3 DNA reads TGTGCCAGCAGTGGGGGAACAGGGGGTAATCAGCCCCAGCATTTT.

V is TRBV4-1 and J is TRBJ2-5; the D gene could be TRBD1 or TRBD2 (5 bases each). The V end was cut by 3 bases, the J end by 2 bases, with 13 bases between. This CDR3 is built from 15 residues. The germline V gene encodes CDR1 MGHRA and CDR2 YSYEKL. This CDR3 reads CASSQGTVKQETQYF. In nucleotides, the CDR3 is TGCGCCAGCAGCCAGGGGACGGTGAAACAAGAGACCCAGTACTTC.

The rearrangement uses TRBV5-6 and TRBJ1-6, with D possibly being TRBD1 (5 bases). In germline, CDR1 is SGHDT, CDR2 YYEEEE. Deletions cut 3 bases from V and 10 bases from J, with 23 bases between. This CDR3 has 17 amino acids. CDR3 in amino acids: CASSSGQVGPGGSPLHF. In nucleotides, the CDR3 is TGTGCCAGCAGCTCAGGACAAGTTGGTCCTGGGGGGTCACCCCTCCACTTT.

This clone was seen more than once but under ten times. The CDR3 is CASSAGLARGEQFF. In DNA, the CDR3 is TGTGCCAGCAGCGCCGGACTAGCCAGGGGTGAGCAGTTCTTC. The gene calls are TRBV7-2 and TRBJ2-1, with 8 bases fitting TRBD2. This CDR3 has 14 residues. CDR1 is SGHTA, CDR2 FQGNSA, per germline. V gave up 5 bases and J gave up 9 bases; unmatched junction bases: 9.

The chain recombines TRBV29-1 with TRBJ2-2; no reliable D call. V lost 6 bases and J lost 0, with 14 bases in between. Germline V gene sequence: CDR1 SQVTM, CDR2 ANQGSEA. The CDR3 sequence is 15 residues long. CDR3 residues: CSVTFGSANTGELFF. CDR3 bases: TGCAGCGTGACATTCGGGTCGGCGAACACCGGGGAGCTGTTTTTT.

DNA for the CDR3: TGCAGCGCGACCGTCGGGGGGCGGGGCACCGGGGAGCTGTTTTTT. Protein product: CSATVGGRGTGELFF. V usage is TRBV29-1 and J usage is TRBJ2-2; a possible D gene is TRBD2 (7 bases). The CDR3 consists of 15 residues. Deletions cut 7 bases from V and 4 bases from J, with 19 bases between. Germline loops: CDR1 SQVTM, CDR2 ANQGSEA.

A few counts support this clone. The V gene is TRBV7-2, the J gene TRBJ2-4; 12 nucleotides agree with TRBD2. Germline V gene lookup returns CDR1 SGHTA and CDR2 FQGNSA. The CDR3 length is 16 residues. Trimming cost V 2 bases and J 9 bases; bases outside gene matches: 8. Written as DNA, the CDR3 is TGTGCCAGCAGCTTATTCGCTAGCGGGGGGGATGGCATTCAGTACTTC. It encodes CASSLFASGGDGIQYF.

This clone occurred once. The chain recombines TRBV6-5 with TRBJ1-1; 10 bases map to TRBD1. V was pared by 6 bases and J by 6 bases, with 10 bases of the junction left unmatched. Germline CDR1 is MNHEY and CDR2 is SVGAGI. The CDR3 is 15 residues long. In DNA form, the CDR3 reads TGTGCCAGCAGGGAGAGCGGACAGGGGGTTGCTGAAGCTTTCTTT. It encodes CASRESGQGVAEAFF.

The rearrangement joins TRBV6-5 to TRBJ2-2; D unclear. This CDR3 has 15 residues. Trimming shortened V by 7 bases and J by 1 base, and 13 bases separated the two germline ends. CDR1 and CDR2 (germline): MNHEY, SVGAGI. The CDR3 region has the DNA TGTGCCAGCACCCGCCGGGCGGAGAACACCGGGGAGCTGTTTTTT. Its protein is CASTRRAENTGELFF.

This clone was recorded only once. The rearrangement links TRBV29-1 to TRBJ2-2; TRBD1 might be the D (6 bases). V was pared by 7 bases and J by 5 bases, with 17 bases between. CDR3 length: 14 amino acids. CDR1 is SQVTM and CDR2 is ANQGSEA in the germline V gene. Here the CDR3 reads CSAGQEVNTGELFF. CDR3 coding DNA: TGCAGCGCGGGACAAGAAGTAAATACCGGGGAGCTGTTTTTT.